A selection of T cell receptor beta chains follows, all from one sample in a study of blood T cell repertoires in COVID-19. The protocol was immunoSEQ multiplex PCR, while the TCRdb copy is restricted to in-frame clones and leaves out a portion. The profile shows roughly 200,000 clones, about four fifths of them singletons. Source material: peripheral blood. The receptors here all came from a man aged 40-49 years with active or convalescent COVID-19. CDR3s include the opening cysteine and the closing phenylalanine or tryptophan. A D gene is named only where the DNA matches it firmly. Not every row has a clone size; where given, it reads once, few, many or a size class.

TRBV6-6	TRBJ2-7	TRBD1	NA	CASRKGAGITYEQYF	TGTGCCAGCCGAAAGGGGGCAGGGATTACCTACGAGCAGTACTTC
TRBV29-1	TRBJ2-3	TRBD2	NA	CSVEEHGRDTQYF	TGCAGCGTTGAAGAACACGGGAGGGATACGCAGTATTTT
TRBV7-9	TRBJ2-1	NA	NA	CASSLKSSYNEQFF	TGTGCCAGCAGCTTAAAGAGCTCCTACAATGAGCAGTTCTTC
TRBV7-9	TRBJ2-3	NA	once	CASSLGLGGRTDTQYF	TGTGCCAGCAGCTTAGGCTTGGGGGGGCGCACAGATACGCAGTATTTT
TRBV12-5	TRBJ1-4	NA	NA	CASRRGGEKLFF	TGTGCTAGTCGGAGGGGAGGCGAAAAACTGTTTTTT
TRBV12-3/TRBV12-4	TRBJ2-2	TRBD1	NA	CASSLGTAGELFF	TGTGCCAGCAGTTTGGGGACAGCCGGGGAGCTGTTTTTT
TRBV9	TRBJ1-6	TRBD1	NA	CASSVDRGTDYNSPLHF	TGTGCCAGCAGCGTAGATAGAGGGACAGATTATAATTCACCCCTCCACTTT
TRBV6-5	TRBJ2-3	NA	NA	CASSYSTGGADTQYF	TGTGCCAGCAGTTACTCGACCGGAGGGGCAGATACGCAGTATTTT
TRBV13	TRBJ2-7	TRBD2	few	CASSRGEASYEQYF	TGTGCCAGCAGTCGGGGGGAGGCCTCTTACGAGCAGTACTTC
TRBV2	TRBJ1-1	NA	few	CASREDGVMNTEAFF	TGTGCCAGCAGGGAGGATGGGGTCATGAACACTGAAGCTTTCTTT
TRBV7-9	TRBJ1-1	NA	NA	CASSFLPETEAFF	TGTGCCAGCAGCTTTCTCCCCGAGACTGAAGCTTTCTTT
TRBV6-6	TRBJ1-4	TRBD1	NA	CASSTTGGGDEKLFF	TGTGCCAGCAGTACGACAGGGGGCGGGGATGAAAAACTGTTTTTT
TRBV7-2	TRBJ2-5	NA	NA	CASSSKRGYQETQYF	TGTGCCAGCAGCTCCAAGAGGGGGTACCAAGAGACCCAGTACTTC
TRBV7-8	TRBJ2-1	TRBD2	few	CASSLQSGRPSYNEQFF	TGTGCCAGCAGCTTGCAGAGCGGGAGGCCTTCCTACAATGAGCAGTTCTTC
TRBV19	TRBJ2-7	NA	NA	CASRSSALGPYEQYF	TGTGCCAGTAGATCCTCGGCCCTAGGTCCCTACGAGCAGTACTTC
TRBV30	TRBJ1-1	NA	NA	CAWSPGVGTEAFF	TGTGCCTGGAGTCCAGGGGTCGGGACTGAAGCTTTCTTT
TRBV9	TRBJ1-1	NA	NA	CASSVALVNTEAFF	TGTGCCAGCAGCGTAGCTCTCGTGAACACTGAAGCTTTCTTT
TRBV5-1	TRBJ1-2	NA	NA	CASRMDSGTNYGYTF	TGCGCCAGCAGAATGGACAGCGGCACTAACTATGGCTACACCTTC
TRBV11-3	TRBJ2-7	NA	many	CASSLDLGAGNYEQYF	TGTGCCAGCAGCTTAGATCTAGGGGCCGGCAATTACGAGCAGTACTTC
TRBV10-3	TRBJ2-7	TRBD1	NA	CAITAGQGITYEQYF	TGTGCCATCACCGCGGGACAGGGGATAACCTACGAGCAGTACTTC
TRBV9	TRBJ2-2	TRBD2	NA	CASSVDGGGAPAGELFF	TGTGCCAGCAGCGTAGACGGCGGGGGGGCCCCGGCCGGGGAGCTGTTTTTT
TRBV12-3/TRBV12-4	TRBJ2-2	NA	NA	CASTYTGELFF	TGTGCCAGCACATACACCGGGGAGCTGTTTTTT
TRBV5-4	TRBJ2-2	TRBD1	NA	CASSWTGRNTGELFF	TGTGCCAGCAGCTGGACAGGGAGGAACACCGGGGAGCTGTTTTTT
TRBV24-1	TRBJ1-1	NA	NA	CATSDSGRVTEAFF	TGTGCCACCAGTGATTCTGGGAGGGTAACTGAAGCTTTCTTT
TRBV20-1	TRBJ2-7	NA	NA	CSASNQYEQYF	TGCAGTGCTAGTAATCAGTACGAGCAGTACTTC
TRBV14	TRBJ2-1	NA	NA	CASSQDYGIYNEQFF	TGTGCCAGCAGCCAAGACTACGGGATCTACAATGAGCAGTTCTTC
TRBV23-1	TRBJ2-5	TRBD2	once	CASRWTSGRPKLRTETQYF	TGCGCCAGCAGATGGACTAGCGGGAGACCGAAGCTCCGTACGGAGACCCAGTACTTC
TRBV5-4	TRBJ2-7	NA	few	CASSLSTGSSYEQYF	TGTGCCAGCAGCTTGTCGACTGGCAGCTCCTACGAGCAGTACTTC
TRBV6-4	TRBJ2-2	TRBD1	NA	CATPGTGQRSNTGELFF	TGTGCCACCCCAGGGACAGGCCAACGCTCGAACACCGGGGAGCTGTTTTTT
TRBV11-2	TRBJ1-6	NA	NA	CASSPGGGRTLHF	TGTGCCAGCAGCCCCGGGGGGGGACGGACCCTCCACTTT
TRBV29-1	TRBJ2-5	NA	few	CSARQFTETQYF	TGCAGCGCCAGACAGTTTACAGAGACCCAGTACTTC
TRBV2	TRBJ1-1	NA	NA	CASSAGGATEAFF	TGTGCCAGCAGTGCGGGGGGTGCAACTGAAGCTTTCTTT
TRBV3-1/TRBV3-2	TRBJ2-5	TRBD2	once	CASSQVGSGRSSGETQYF	TGTGCCAGCAGCCAAGTGGGGAGCGGGAGGTCTTCCGGAGAGACCCAGTACTTC
TRBV30	TRBJ1-5	NA	NA	CAWSRQDGQPQHF	TGTGCCTGGAGTCGACAGGATGGTCAGCCCCAGCATTTT
TRBV7-2	TRBJ1-2	NA	NA	CASSPGTSYYGYTF	TGTGCCAGCAGCCCCGGGACAAGTTACTATGGCTACACCTTC
TRBV24-1	TRBJ1-1	NA	NA	CATSDGRGNTEAFF	TGTGCCACCAGTGATGGTAGGGGGAACACTGAAGCTTTCTTT
TRBV6-2/TRBV6-3	TRBJ2-2	NA	NA	CASSSNGPMSGELFF	TGTGCCAGCAGTTCAAATGGGCCCATGTCCGGGGAGCTGTTTTTT
TRBV6-2/TRBV6-3	TRBJ1-4	NA	NA	CASSYWSSNEKLFF	TGTGCCAGCAGTTACTGGAGTTCTAATGAAAAACTGTTTTTT
TRBV11-2	TRBJ2-2	TRBD2	NA	CASTIAGFTGELFF	TGTGCCAGCACCATAGCGGGATTCACCGGGGAGCTGTTTTTT
TRBV5-1	TRBJ2-7	NA	NA	CASRGRGEEGEQYF	TGCGCCAGCCGAGGCCGAGGGGAGGAGGGCGAGCAGTACTTC